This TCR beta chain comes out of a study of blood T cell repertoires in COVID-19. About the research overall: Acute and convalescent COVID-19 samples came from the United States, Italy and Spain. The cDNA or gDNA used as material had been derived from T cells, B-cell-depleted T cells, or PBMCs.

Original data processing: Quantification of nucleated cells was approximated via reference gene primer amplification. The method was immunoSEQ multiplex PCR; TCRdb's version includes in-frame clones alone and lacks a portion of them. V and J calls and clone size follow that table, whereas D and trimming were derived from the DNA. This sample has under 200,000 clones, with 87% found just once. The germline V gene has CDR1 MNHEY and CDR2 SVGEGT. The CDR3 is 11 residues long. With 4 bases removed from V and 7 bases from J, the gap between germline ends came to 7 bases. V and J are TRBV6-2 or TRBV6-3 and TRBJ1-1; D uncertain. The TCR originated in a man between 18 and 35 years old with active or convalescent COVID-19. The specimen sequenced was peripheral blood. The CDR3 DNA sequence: TGTGCCAGCAGTTCTCCGTTTGAAGCTTTCTTT. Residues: CASSSPFEAFF.